This passage covers 5 T cell receptor beta chains from one sample sequenced in a study of blood T cells in healthy people across ages. With a J-beta primer mix and a sample-barcoded 5' primer, a second PCR ran 7 to 11 cycles. TCRdb re-called the 5' RACE reads through MiXCR, storing one row per CDR3 protein. The sample has roughly 1.9 million distinct CDR3 sequences, more than 35% seen once. Material: blood. All receptors come from a human donor in good health.

This chain links TRBV5-1 with TRBJ2-7, with unresolved D. The CDR3 extends over 15 amino acids. Germline values: CDR1 SGHRS, CDR2 YFSETQ. V lost 7 bases to trimming and J lost 5 bases, with 22 bases between them. The DNA of the CDR3 is TGCGCCAGCGGTTTCCGACGGGCCGTTAAGGACGAGCAGTACTTC. Its translation: CASGFRRAVKDEQYF.

The J gene is TRBJ2-5, the V gene TRBV9; TRBD2 aligns across 8 bases. After removal of 0 bases from V and 3 bases from J, the junction contained 4 bases not matched to a gene. CDR1 is SGDLS, CDR2 YYNGEE, per germline. The CDR3 spans 15 residues. The CDR3 bases are TGTGCCAGCAGCGTAGTTAGCGGGACAAAAGAGACCCAGTACTTC. As protein: CASSVVSGTKETQYF. Combining the CDR3 with reference TRBV9 and TRBJ2-5 gives the whole variable domain DSGVTQTPKHLITATGQRVTLRCSPRSGDLSVYWYQQSLDQGLQFLIQYYNGEERAKGNILERFSAQQFPDLHSELNLSSLELGDSALYFCASSVVSGTKETQYFGPGTRLLVL.

The chain recombines TRBV10-3 with TRBJ2-3; D remains unclear. Germline V gene lookup returns CDR1 ENHRY and CDR2 SYGVKD. The CDR3 spans 14 residues. V lost 8 bases and J lost 0, with 12 bases in between. CDR3 protein: CAILKGSSTDTQYF. DNA for the CDR3: TGTGCCATCTTGAAGGGTTCCAGCACAGATACGCAGTATTTT.

This chain links TRBV5-6 with TRBJ2-3; the match to TRBD2 covers 12 bases. Unmatched junction bases numbered 16, after V lost 0 bases and J lost 2 bases. The CDR3 loop spans 21 amino acids. Germline lookup yields CDR1 SGHDT and CDR2 YYEEEE. The CDR3 coding sequence is TGTGCCAGCAGCTTGGAAGGAATTCTAGCGGGGGGGCCTAGGAACACAGATACGCAGTATTTT. It encodes CASSLEGILAGGPRNTDTQYF. The variable domain in full, with the rest retrieved from reference TRBV5-6 and TRBJ2-3, is DAGVTQSPTHLIKTRGQQVTLRCSPKSGHDTVSWYQQALGQGPQFIFQYYEEEERQRGNFPDRFSGHQFPNYSSELNVNALLLGDSALYLCASSLEGILAGGPRNTDTQYFGPGTRLTVL.

This clonotype was picked up a small number of times. V usage is TRBV7-2 and J usage is TRBJ1-5; unclear D gene. CDR1 and CDR2 from the germline V gene are SGHTA and FQGNSA. V was cut by 1 base and J by 2 bases, with 12 bases left in between. CDR3 length: 16 amino acids. This CDR3 is CASSLDPVAGNQPQHF. DNA of the CDR3: TGTGCCAGCAGCTTAGATCCCGTAGCGGGCAATCAGCCCCAGCATTTT.